The source of this T cell receptor beta chain is a study of Ad26.COV2.S vaccination and SARS-CoV-2 variants (dated by TCRdb to 2020 to 2023). In the study overall: Donors in the vaccine arm were drawn from COV1001, a phase I-IIa trial of Ad26.COV2.S in healthy adults that was multicentre, randomized, double-blind and placebo-controlled. Ad26.COV2.S was given intramuscularly at 5x10^10 or 1x10^11 viral particles, as a single shot or as two shots 56 days apart. TCRbeta repertoire sequencing served as the tool for gauging how specific and how broad the SARS-CoV-2-reactive T cell receptors were following Ad26.COV2.S vaccination. A total of approximately 32 samples were included in the TCR-sequenced set, comprising roughly 19 Ad26.COV2.S vaccine recipients, 5 placebo recipients and 8 SARS-CoV-2 convalescent individuals. Participants in the trial were split at random into five groups of five each, receiving low-dose or high-dose Ad26.COV2.S once or twice, or else placebo on both occasions. Investigators remained blinded to trial group allocation during experiments and outcome assessment. Results and caveats for the whole study, not just this receptor: The authors noted that the TCR breadth and depth analyses may have underestimated total T cell responses. Vaccine and placebo recipients had comparable non-spike TCR breadth, which fits with the vaccine containing only spike. Compared with placebo recipients, Ad26.COV2.S recipients showed higher spike-specific TCR breadth (P = 0.0014). After vaccination, substantial breadth of spike-specific CD8+ and CD4+ T cell responses was reported. Comparing responses between vaccine doses or regimens was not something the study was powered to do.

As for this clone: Its antigen specificity is not known. No much larger clone exists at a distance of one base, and base qualities are not known.

The immunoSEQ Assay was the method used to sequence TCRbeta CDR3 regions. After extraction, genomic DNA underwent amplification by bias-controlled multiplex PCR, followed by high-throughput sequencing. The study's processing was this. To quantify the absolute abundance of every unique TCRbeta CDR3 region, sequences were collapsed and filtered. T cell fraction was estimated by normalizing TCRbeta template counts to usable DNA, which was measured by amplifying reference genes present in all nucleated cells. Repertoire TCRs were annotated as SARS-CoV-2-specific when V gene, CDR3 amino acid sequence and J gene were exactly matched to a known reactive TCR set. The reference SARS-CoV-2 TCR set came from MIRA and was filtered for enrichment in COVID-19-positive ImmuneCODE repertoires, removing public or cross-reactive TCRs. Using the MIRA antigens, annotated TCRs were further analysed by specific ORF or by position within an ORF. Depth was the summed frequency of annotated unique rearrangements, while breadth was defined as annotated unique rearrangements over total unique productive rearrangements. Two-sided Wilcoxon rank-sum tests were used to compare TCR breadth between groups. TCRdb carries this immuneACCESS record with in-frame sequences only. Its versions omit some clonotypes, under half of them owing to an unresolved V gene in the studies checked, with the rest unexplained. V and J calls and clone size are as listed in that table; D and trimming were resolved from the DNA. Here the sample has under 500,000 clones; about nine tenths occur a single time. About 1.7% of the sample goes to the ten largest clones.

Taken from the germline V gene (reference sequence), the CDR1 and CDR2 loops are GTSNPN and SVGIG. V and J are truncated by 5 bases and 0 bases respectively, leaving an intervening sequence of 16 bases. The CDR3 measures 15 amino acids from cysteine to phenylalanine. The kept DNA is CDR3 alone, 45 bases in frame from the first base. The treatment or condition label on this specimen signifies: over 15 received Ad26.COV2.S at low or high dose, single or two shots; 5 received placebo; per-sample allocation not given. For vaccine and placebo recipients, repertoires were sequenced using samples collected on day 63 after the first injection. Between 29 July and 7 August 2020, Cohort 1b enrolled around 24 adults aged 18-55 years at one site in Boston, USA. As a vaccine, Ad26.COV2.S was a replication-incompetent adenovirus type 26 vector that expressed a prefusion-stabilized SARS-CoV-2 spike protein derived from the original Wuhan strain.

The chain is encoded by TRBV30 joined to TRBJ1-1, with a weak D call of TRBD1 (5 bases match). Sequenced material: peripheral blood, taken in a trial of Ad26.COV2.S vaccine versus placebo. The receptor comes from a person between 18 and 59 years old who received the Ad26.COV2.S COVID-19 vaccine or a placebo. The CDR3 protein: CAWDGGKYVNTEAFF. The bases read TGTGCCTGGGACGGGGGGAAGTACGTGAACACTGAAGCTTTCTTT.